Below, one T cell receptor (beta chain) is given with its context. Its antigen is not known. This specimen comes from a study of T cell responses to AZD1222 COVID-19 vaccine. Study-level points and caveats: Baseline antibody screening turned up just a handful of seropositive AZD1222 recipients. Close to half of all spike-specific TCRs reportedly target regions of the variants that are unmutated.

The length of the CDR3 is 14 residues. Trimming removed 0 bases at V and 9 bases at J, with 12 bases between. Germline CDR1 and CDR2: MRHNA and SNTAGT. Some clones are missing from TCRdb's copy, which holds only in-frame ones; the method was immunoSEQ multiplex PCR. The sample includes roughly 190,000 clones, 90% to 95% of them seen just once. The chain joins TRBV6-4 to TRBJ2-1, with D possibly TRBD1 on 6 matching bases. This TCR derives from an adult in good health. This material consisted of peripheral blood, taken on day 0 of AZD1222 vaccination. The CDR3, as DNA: TGTGCCAGCAGTGACTCGGCTGACAGGAGTGAGCAGTTCTTC. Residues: CASSDSADRSEQFF.